The 28 T cell receptor beta chains below all came from one sample that was sequenced in a study of T cells in Graves' hyperthyroidism and ophthalmopathy. Amplification yielded TCR beta CDR3 regions, with RNA transcripts as the source. Primed by the HTBI set, a first-round RT-PCR was run on the TCR CDR3. TCRdb re-called the multiplex PCR reads through MiXCR, storing one row per CDR3 protein. The sample carries about 290,000 distinct CDR3 sequences, less than 15% recorded once. Sequencing input: blood. The receptors stem from a woman in her twenties or thirties with Graves' hyperthyroidism that later progressed to Graves' ophthalmopathy.

For the CDR3, the DNA is TGCGCCAGCAGCTTACCCGGGGGCACAGATACGCAGTATTTT. Encoded protein: CASSLPGGTDTQYF. The rearrangement links TRBV5-1 to TRBJ2-3; weak D call: TRBD2 (5 bases). Germline V CDR1 and CDR2: SGHRS, YFSETQ. The V and J ends lost 2 bases and 1 base respectively, with 8 bases between them. The CDR3 consists of 14 residues. The variable domain in full, completed from reference TRBV5-1 and TRBJ2-3, reads KAGVTQTPRYLIKTRGQQVTLSCSPISGHRSVSWYQQTPGQGLQFLFEYFSETQRNKGNFPGRFSGRQFSNSRSEMNVSTLELGDSALYLCASSLPGGTDTQYFGPGTRLTVL.

This clonotype was counted only a few times. This chain joins TRBV5-1 and TRBJ2-3; 10 bases match TRBD2. CDR1 is SGHRS and CDR2 is YFSETQ in the germline V gene. The CDR3 extends over 15 amino acids. J gave up 4 bases and V 1 base, and 3 bases lay outside the gene matches. CDR3 loop: CASSLQGLAADTQYF. CDR3 in DNA: TGCGCCAGCAGCTTGCAAGGACTAGCGGCAGATACGCAGTATTTT.

The rearrangement joins TRBV3-1 to TRBJ1-1, with 10 bases identical to TRBD1. V gave up 4 bases and J gave up 4 bases; unmatched junction bases: 12. Germline V gene sequence: CDR1 LGHDT, CDR2 YNNKEL (reference sequence). There are 17 residues in the CDR3. The CDR3 DNA sequence: TGTGCCAGCAGCCCAATCGGGACAGGGGATTGGGTCACTGAAGCTTTCTTT. Amino acid sequence: CASSPIGTGDWVTEAFF. The full variable domain, in which reference TRBV3-1 and TRBJ1-1 provide the parts outside the CDR3, is DTAVSQTPKYLVTQMGNDKSIKCEQNLGHDTMYWYKQDSKKFLKIMFSYNNKELIINETVPNRFSPKSPDKAHLNLHINSLELGDSAVYFCASSPIGTGDWVTEAFFGQGTRLTVV.

The chain uses TRBV4-3 and TRBJ2-3; TRBD2 matches 7 bases. There are 16 residues in the CDR3. V dropped 4 bases and J dropped 1; count of bases not matched to a gene: 8. CDR1 LGHNA and CDR2 YSLEER come from the germline V gene. The CDR3 here is CASSPEVAGGTDTQYF. CDR3 in DNA: TGCGCCAGCAGCCCCGAGGTAGCGGGTGGCACAGATACGCAGTATTTT.

This clonotype was counted ten times or more. The CDR3 is CASSQFEAYRTQETQYF. The CDR3 nucleotides read TGTGCCAGCAGCCAATTCGAAGCCTACAGGACCCAAGAGACCCAGTACTTC. The J gene is TRBJ2-5, the V gene TRBV7-2, with a possible D match to TRBD1 (5 bases). V lost 5 bases and J 1 base, leaving 20 bases between the germline ends. The CDR3 runs 17 residues. Germline values: CDR1 SGHTA, CDR2 FQGNSA.

This clonotype occurred a few times. The chain is built from TRBV19 and TRBJ2-1, with 8 bases that match TRBD2. Per germline, CDR1 LNHDA and CDR2 SQIVND (reference sequence). Unmatched junction bases numbered 6, after V lost 3 bases and J lost 2 bases. The CDR3 is 16 residues long. The CDR3 DNA is TGTGCCAGTAGTATTGGGCTAGCGGGTCCCTACAATGAGCAGTTCTTC. This sequence encodes CASSIGLAGPYNEQFF.

The chain carries TRBV19 and TRBJ2-5; either TRBD1 or TRBD2 may fit D (5 bases each). Germline loops: CDR1 LNHDA, CDR2 SQIVND (reference sequence). V lost 11 bases to trimming and J lost 5 bases, with 9 bases between them. The CDR3 covers 10 residues. The CDR3 DNA sequence: TGTGCCGGGACCGGGGAGACCCAGTACTTC. This sequence encodes CAGTGETQYF.

This clonotype has just a few counts. This chain connects TRBV6-2 or TRBV6-3 to TRBJ2-3; 7 nucleotides align to TRBD2. Germline CDR1 reads MNHEY; CDR2 reads SVGEGT. J gave up 4 bases and V 4 bases, and 8 bases lay outside the gene matches. The CDR3 spans 15 residues. Written as DNA, the CDR3 is TGTGCCAGCAGTTCAGGGACTACTGCGGCAGATACGCAGTATTTT. As protein: CASSSGTTAADTQYF.

This clonotype was seen many times. The rearrangement joins TRBV20-1 to TRBJ2-7; TRBD1 matches at 8 bases. CDR3 length equals 17 residues. V was clipped by 2 bases and J by 4 bases; unmatched bases: 16. From germline, CDR1 is DFQATT and CDR2 SNEGSKA (reference sequence). The CDR3 region has the DNA TGCAGTGCTAGATCGTCCCGGGACAGGAAGGAATTTTACGAGCAGTACTTC. Residues: CSARSSRDRKEFYEQYF.

At least ten counts were recorded for this clonotype. The chain links TRBV6-1 to TRBJ1-1, with 7 nucleotides matching TRBD1. The V and J ends lost 4 bases and 8 bases, in that order; junction bases with no gene match: 13. The CDR3 loop spans 15 amino acids. The germline CDR1 and CDR2 sequences are MNHNS and SASEGT. The CDR3 DNA is TGTGCCAGCAGTGTTCTTCAGGGGGTGGACGGGGAAGCTTTCTTT. Encoded protein: CASSVLQGVDGEAFF.

The gene calls are TRBV4-3 and TRBJ2-1; TRBD1 might be the D (6 bases). The CDR3 covers 16 residues. The germline V gene has CDR1 LGHNA and CDR2 YSLEER. V lost 1 base and J lost 0, with 10 bases in between. Written as DNA, the CDR3 is TGCGCCAGCAGCCAAGCTACAGGGAGCTCCTACAATGAGCAGTTCTTC. It encodes CASSQATGSSYNEQFF.

On this clonotype itself: A much larger clonotype is one base distant, so this may be a read error. CDR3 loop: CTTSDPPGEQYF. CDR3 coding DNA: TGTACCACCAGTGACCCGCCGGGTGAGCAGTACTTC. This chain connects TRBV24-1 to TRBJ2-7; D uncertain. Germline CDR1 reads KGHDR; CDR2 reads SFDVKD. The CDR3 is made up of 12 amino acids.

The CDR3 loop reads CASRTGIGYTF. CDR3 DNA sequence: TGTGCCAGCAGGACAGGGATTGGCTACACCTTC. This chain uses TRBV25-1 with TRBJ1-2; 7 bases agree with TRBD1. V dropped 6 bases and J dropped 7; count of bases not matched to a gene: 2. The V gene's germline CDR1 is MGHDK and CDR2 SYGVNS. CDR3 length: 11 amino acids.

The sample holds many counts of this clonotype. This chain links TRBV6-6 with TRBJ2-1; D call uncertain. The V end was cut by 2 bases, the J end by 10 bases, with 15 bases between. The CDR3 loop spans 14 amino acids. Germline CDR1 MNHNY, CDR2 SVGAGI (reference sequence). The CDR3 sequence is CASSYVLTLKEQFF. The CDR3 nucleotides are TGTGCCAGCAGTTACGTCTTGACTCTGAAAGAGCAGTTCTTC.

This clonotype appeared many times. This rearrangement joins TRBV18 to TRBJ1-5; 8 bases agree with TRBD1. The CDR3 sequence is 15 residues long. With V trimmed by 1 base and J by 6 bases, 5 bases remained unmatched. Germline V CDR1 and CDR2: KGHSH, LQKENI. For the CDR3, the DNA is TGTGCCAGCTCACCACGGACAGGGCAGGTTCAGCCCCAGCATTTT. Translation: CASSPRTGQVQPQHF.

In this sample, this clonotype turned up many times. The J gene is TRBJ2-1, the V gene TRBV7-8; 14 bases fit TRBD2. In germline, CDR1 is SGHVS, CDR2 FQNEAQ. V trimming: 5 bases; J trimming: 9 bases; junction bases outside the gene matches: 6. The CDR3 runs 15 residues. CDR3 sequence: CASSAEGTSGSEQFF. The DNA for the CDR3 is TGTGCCAGCAGCGCAGAAGGGACTAGCGGGAGTGAGCAGTTCTTC.

This clonotype came up many times. This chain joins TRBV6-1 and TRBJ1-2; D gene uncertain. Germline assignment: CDR1 MNHNS and CDR2 SASEGT. Trimming removed 6 bases at V and 0 bases at J, with 8 bases between. The CDR3 runs to 13 residues. Written as DNA, the CDR3 is TGTGCCAGCAGCATCACATCTAACTATGGCTACACCTTC. Protein: CASSITSNYGYTF.

This clonotype was observed many times. The V gene is TRBV5-1, the J gene TRBJ2-3, with 8 bases identical to TRBD1. After removal of 4 bases from V and 3 bases from J, the junction contained 7 bases not matched to a gene. The CDR3 has 15 residues. The germline V gene encodes CDR1 SGHRS and CDR2 YFSETQ. The CDR3 coding sequence is TGCGCCAGCAGCGGAGGACAGGGTTCAACAGATACGCAGTATTTT. It is translated as CASSGGQGSTDTQYF.

Ten or more counts support this clonotype. The genes are TRBV28 and TRBJ2-7; TRBD1 agrees at 8 bases. CDR1 and CDR2 from the germline V gene are MDHEN and SYDVKM. With 2 bases clipped from V and 2 bases from J, the junction kept 5 bases outside the gene matches. The CDR3 spans 15 residues. CDR3 residues: CASSLRTGFPYEQYF. CDR3 sequence (DNA): TGTGCCAGCAGTTTACGGACAGGGTTTCCCTACGAGCAGTACTTC.

This clonotype was found many times. The chain links TRBV7-2 to TRBJ2-5, with TRBD2 matching over 12 bases. The CDR3 has 15 amino acids. Germline assignment: CDR1 SGHTA and CDR2 FQGNSA. Trimming at V came to 4 bases and at J to 2 bases, leaving 2 bases not matched to a gene. CDR3 region: CASSWTSGDQETQYF. CDR3 DNA: TGTGCCAGCAGCTGGACTAGCGGGGATCAAGAGACCCAGTACTTC. Full variable domain (missing parts from reference TRBV7-2 and TRBJ2-5): GAGVSQSPSNKVTEKGKDVELRCDPISGHTALYWYRQSLGQGLEFLIYFQGNSAPDKSGLPSDRFSAERTGGSVSTLTIQRTQQEDSAVYLCASSWTSGDQETQYFGPGTRLLVL.

Many counts were recorded for this clonotype. The J gene is TRBJ1-1, the V gene TRBV20-1; D remains unclear. The germline gives CDR1 DFQATT, CDR2 SNEGSKA (reference sequence). V lost 0 bases, J lost 1 base, and 12 bases lay in between. The CDR3 spans 15 residues. The DNA for the CDR3 is TGCAGTGCTAGAGATAGTCGGGGTACGAACACTGAAGCTTTCTTT. Protein: CSARDSRGTNTEAFF.

In its sample, this clonotype was seen many times. The rearrangement links TRBV28 to TRBJ2-3; 11 bases are a match to TRBD1. V shed 3 bases and J 4 bases; nucleotides not matched to a gene: 6. CDR1 is MDHEN and CDR2 is SYDVKM in the germline V gene. The CDR3 has 16 residues. The CDR3 nucleotides are TGTGCCAGCAGTTTTCCCGGGACAGGGGGGTCAGATACGCAGTATTTT. Encoded protein: CASSFPGTGGSDTQYF.

This clonotype showed up many times. The chain links TRBV7-6 to TRBJ2-1, with D perhaps assigned TRBD1 or TRBD2 (5 bases each). The ends were cut back, 4 bases at V and 6 bases at J, with 19 bases in the middle. This CDR3 comprises 16 residues. Germline CDR1 is SGHVS and CDR2 is FNYEAQ. This chain's CDR3 is CASSSLGAGDGNEQFF. In nucleotides, the CDR3 is TGTGCCAGCAGCTCCCTAGGGGCTGGGGACGGCAATGAGCAGTTCTTC.

The chain joins TRBV6-1 to TRBJ2-1, with D unclear. The CDR3 covers 14 residues. Germline V gene data show CDR1 as MNHNS and CDR2 as SASEGT. The V gene lost 5 bases and the J gene lost 6 bases, with 14 bases spanning the gap. CDR3 in DNA: TGTGCCAGCAGTCCCTCCGGGTTTTTCAATGAGCAGTTCTTC. It is translated as CASSPSGFFNEQFF.

The table lists this clonotype with many counts. This sequence joins TRBV16 and TRBJ2-7, with D possibly matching TRBD2 (6 bases). Germline loops: CDR1 KGHSY, CDR2 FQNENV. CDR3 length: 17 amino acids. V gave up 1 base and J gave up 0 bases, with 16 bases separating them. The CDR3 bases are TGTGCCAGCAGCCAATTTCTTAGCGGACAAGGCTCCTACGAGCAGTACTTC. Amino acids: CASSQFLSGQGSYEQYF.

This clonotype was observed many times. The V and J genes are TRBV7-2 and TRBJ2-7; no clear D. V dropped 5 bases and J dropped 2 bases, with 13 bases sitting between them. Germline-derived CDR1 and CDR2 are SGHTA and FQGNSA. The CDR3 length is 14 residues. The CDR3 sequence is CASSPNRLPYEQYF. The CDR3 bases are TGTGCCAGCAGCCCCAACCGACTTCCCTACGAGCAGTACTTC. The entire variable domain, with the rest obtained from reference TRBV7-2 and TRBJ2-7, is as follows: GAGVSQSPSNKVTEKGKDVELRCDPISGHTALYWYRQSLGQGLEFLIYFQGNSAPDKSGLPSDRFSAERTGGSVSTLTIQRTQQEDSAVYLCASSPNRLPYEQYFGPGTRLTVT.

This clonotype was counted only a few times. A much bigger clone sits one base away, suggesting this may be a read error. This chain connects TRBV28 to TRBJ1-5, with 8 nucleotides matching TRBD1. The trim removed 2 bases at V and 6 bases at J, leaving 6 bases unmatched. The V gene's germline CDR1 is MDHEN and CDR2 SYDVKM. This CDR3 spans 15 amino acids. Here the CDR3 reads CASSLAGGGVQPQHF. The CDR3 bases are TGTGCCAGCAGTTTAGCAGGGGGCGGGGTTCAGCCCCAGCATTTT. Supplemented by reference TRBV28 and TRBJ1-5, the full variable domain reads DVKVTQSSRYLVKRTGEKVFLECVQDMDHENMFWYRQDPGLGLRLIYFSYDVKMKEKGDIPEGYSVSREKKERFSLILESASTNQTSMYLCASSLAGGGVQPQHFGDGTRLSIL.

This clonotype was picked up a small number of times. J is TRBJ1-5 and V is TRBV19; tentatively, D is TRBD1 (6 bases). Per germline, CDR1 LNHDA and CDR2 SQIVND (reference sequence). V gave up 11 bases and J gave up 6 bases, with 20 bases separating them. This CDR3 comprises 14 residues. CDR3 in DNA: TGTGCCGGGGGGCCAACAGGGAGATTTCAGCCCCAGCATTTT. Translation gives CAGGPTGRFQPQHF.